This TCR beta chain was obtained from a study of blood T cell repertoires in COVID-19. Study summary: Specimens from acute and convalescent COVID-19 originated in the United States, Italy and Spain. From T cells, B-cell-depleted T cells, or PBMCs came the material, which was cDNA or gDNA.

To note about this clone: The junction departs from the called germline gene at one end, perhaps through a read error.

It was during active infection that Seattle patients were enrolled and then longitudinally followed. This CDR3 is built from 15 residues. Germline V gene sequence: CDR1 KGHSH, CDR2 LQKENI. Per the study methods: From reference gene primer amplification, estimates of nucleated cell counts were derived. The protocol was immunoSEQ multiplex PCR, while the TCRdb copy is restricted to in-frame clones and leaves out a portion. The V and J calls and clone size come from that table; D and trimming were worked out from the DNA. Of more than 60,000 clones detected, roughly 90% appear once; the ten largest clones hold 5.5% to 7%.

The chain has TRBV18 and TRBJ2-5; D is possibly TRBD1 (6 bases). What was sequenced was peripheral blood. This clonotype was obtained from an elderly man with COVID-19, enrolled during active disease. The chain's CDR3 is CASSPGAQDQETQYF. In DNA, the CDR3 is TGTGCCAGCTCACCGGGGGCCCAGGACCAGGAGACCCAGTACTTC.